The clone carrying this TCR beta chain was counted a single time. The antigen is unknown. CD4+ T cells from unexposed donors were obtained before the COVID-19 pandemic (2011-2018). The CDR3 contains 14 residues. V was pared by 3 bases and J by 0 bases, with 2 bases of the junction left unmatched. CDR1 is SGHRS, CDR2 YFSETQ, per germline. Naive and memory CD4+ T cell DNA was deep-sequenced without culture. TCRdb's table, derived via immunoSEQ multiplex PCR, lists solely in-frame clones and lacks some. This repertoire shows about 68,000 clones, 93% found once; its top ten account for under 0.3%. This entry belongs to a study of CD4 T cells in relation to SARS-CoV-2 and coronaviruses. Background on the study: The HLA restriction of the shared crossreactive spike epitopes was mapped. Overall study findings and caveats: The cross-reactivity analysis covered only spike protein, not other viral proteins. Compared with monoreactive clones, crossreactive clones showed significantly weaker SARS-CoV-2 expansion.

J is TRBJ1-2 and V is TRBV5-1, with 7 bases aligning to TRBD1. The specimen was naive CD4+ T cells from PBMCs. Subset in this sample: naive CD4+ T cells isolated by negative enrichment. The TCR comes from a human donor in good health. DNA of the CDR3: TGCGCCAGCAGCTCAGGGGGGACTAACTATGGCTACACCTTC. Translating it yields CASSSGGTNYGYTF.